The 25 T cell receptor beta chains below were found in one sample sequenced in a study of shared clonotypes between healthy human individuals. Using immunoSEQ multiplex PCR, the repertoire was profiled, and TCRdb retains in-frame clones only, with some absent. The sample has about 2 million clones; roughly 94% are singletons. The sequencing input was naive CD4+ T cells sorted from blood. The subset was: CD45RA+ positively selected. Source of these receptors: a young man in good health.

The chain recombines TRBV5-1 with TRBJ2-7, with a possible D match to TRBD2 (7 bases). The CDR3 sequence is 16 residues long. Germline V gene sequence: CDR1 SGHRS, CDR2 YFSETQ. V lost 1 base to trimming and J lost 2 bases, with 16 bases between them. The CDR3 bases are TGCGCCAGCAGCTTGAATGGCGGGGGCCCTACCTACGAGCAGTACTTC. It is translated as CASSLNGGGPTYEQYF. Full variable domain (outside the CDR3, taken from reference TRBV5-1 and TRBJ2-7): KAGVTQTPRYLIKTRGQQVTLSCSPISGHRSVSWYQQTPGQGLQFLFEYFSETQRNKGNFPGRFSGRQFSNSRSEMNVSTLELGDSALYLCASSLNGGGPTYEQYFGPGTRLTVT.

The chain couples TRBV4-1 to TRBJ2-4; D gene ambiguous. Looked up from germline, CDR1 is MGHRA and CDR2 is YSYEKL. With 0 bases removed from V and 9 bases from J, the gap between germline ends came to 6 bases. The CDR3 covers 12 residues. CDR3 sequence reads: CASSQDSSIQYF. The CDR3 DNA is TGCGCCAGCAGCCAAGATAGCAGCATTCAGTACTTC.

In the case of this clone: This same CDR3 is encoded by further DNA sequences in the sample. The rearrangement links TRBV6-5 to TRBJ1-5; D uncertain. The CDR3 extends over 12 amino acids. Between the trimmed V and J ends, which lost 2 bases and 6 bases, there was a span of 5 bases. The germline V gene has CDR1 MNHEY and CDR2 SVGAGI. The CDR3 nucleotides read TGTGCCAGCAGTTACCCTGGTCAGCCCCAGCATTTT. This sequence encodes CASSYPGQPQHF.

The rearrangement joins TRBV5-4 to TRBJ2-5; 9 bases map to TRBD1. The CDR3 spans 18 residues. Germline CDR1 SGHNT, CDR2 YYREEE (reference sequence). Germline trimming cut 2 bases from V and 4 bases from J; bases unmatched to any gene: 15. CDR3: CASSFAPGQGSFRETQYF. The CDR3 bases are TGTGCCAGCAGCTTTGCCCCGGGACAGGGAAGTTTTAGAGAGACCCAGTACTTC.

The chain links TRBV4-1 to TRBJ1-6; maybe TRBD1 (5 bases). Germline V gene sequence: CDR1 MGHRA, CDR2 YSYEKL. The V end was cut by 1 base, the J end by 2 bases, with 18 bases between. This CDR3 has 19 amino acids. CDR3 sequence: CASSQGSGRGVAYNSPLHF. The CDR3 DNA follows: TGCGCCAGCAGCCAAGGTTCGGGGCGGGGGGTCGCCTATAATTCACCCCTCCACTTT.

The J gene is TRBJ1-1, the V gene TRBV7-9, with D possibly being TRBD1 (6 bases). CDR1 and CDR2 (germline): SEHNR, FQNEAQ (reference sequence). Trimming removed 2 bases from V and 4 bases from J, with 8 bases in between. This CDR3 is 13 amino acids long. The CDR3 protein is CASSLSGATEAFF. CDR3 sequence (DNA): TGTGCCAGCAGCTTATCAGGGGCCACTGAAGCTTTCTTT.

The chain combines TRBV9 with TRBJ2-3, with D tentatively TRBD2 (5 bases). V lost 0 bases and J 5 bases, leaving 10 bases between the germline ends. The CDR3 consists of 14 residues. The germline V gene encodes CDR1 SGDLS and CDR2 YYNGEE. This CDR3 is CASSVAPGVDTQYF. The CDR3 bases are TGTGCCAGCAGCGTAGCTCCCGGGGTAGATACGCAGTATTTT.

The chain links TRBV10-3 to TRBJ1-1, with 9 nucleotides matching TRBD1. With 0 bases clipped from V and 1 base from J, the junction kept 6 bases outside the gene matches. Per germline, CDR1 ENHRY and CDR2 SYGVKD. The CDR3 spans 17 residues. For the CDR3, the DNA is TGTGCCATCAGTGAGTCGACTCCGGGACAGGGGAACACTGAAGCTTTCTTT. It translates to CAISESTPGQGNTEAFF.

The chain links TRBV19 to TRBJ2-2; D not resolved. The V gene's germline CDR1 is LNHDA and CDR2 SQIVND (reference sequence). This CDR3 region has 11 residues. V was cut by 2 bases and J by 6 bases, with 1 base left in between. The CDR3 region has the DNA TGTGCCAGTAGTATACCCGGGGAGCTGTTTTTT. It codes for CASSIPGELFF. Using reference TRBV19 and TRBJ2-2 for the parts outside the CDR3, the full variable domain is DGGITQSPKYLFRKEGQNVTLSCEQNLNHDAMYWYRQDPGQGLRLIYYSQIVNDFQKGDIAEGYSVSREKKESFPLTVTSAQKNPTAFYLCASSIPGELFFGEGSRLTVL.

The J gene is TRBJ2-7, the V gene TRBV6-5; 12 bases agree with TRBD2. V gave up 6 bases and J gave up 2 bases; unmatched junction bases: 5. The germline V gene has CDR1 MNHEY and CDR2 SVGAGI. The length of the CDR3 is 15 residues. This CDR3 is CASRPTSGRTYEQYF. In nucleotides, the CDR3 is TGTGCCAGCAGGCCTACTAGCGGGAGGACCTACGAGCAGTACTTC.

The CDR3 region has the DNA TGTGCCAGCAGCCGAAGGGGCCAGGGGGCCCAGCATTTT. This translates into CASSRRGQGAQHF. V and J are TRBV5-6 and TRBJ1-5; TRBD1 matches at 7 bases. CDR1 SGHDT and CDR2 YYEEEE come from the germline V gene. J lost 11 bases, V lost 4 bases, and 9 bases had no gene match. The CDR3 length is 13 residues.

The chain carries TRBV30 and TRBJ1-1; the D is unclear. V was shortened by 5 bases and J by 0 bases, with 10 bases between the two germline ends. Germline CDR1 and CDR2: GTSNPN and SVGIG (reference sequence). There are 13 residues in the CDR3. For the CDR3, the DNA is TGTGCCTGGTCTATCGGAATGAACACTGAAGCTTTCTTT. Translated: CAWSIGMNTEAFF. The complete variable domain, with remaining parts taken from reference TRBV30 and TRBJ1-1, reads SQTIHQWPATLVQPVGSPLSLECTVEGTSNPNLYWYRQAAGRGLQLLFYSVGIGQISSEVPQNLSASRPQDRQFILSSKKLLLSDSGFYLCAWSIGMNTEAFFGQGTRLTVV.

The V call is TRBV5-4, the J call TRBJ2-2; 7 positions match TRBD2. CDR3 size: 17 residues. V gave up 4 bases and J gave up 2 bases; unmatched junction bases: 11. Germline V lookup: CDR1 SGHNT, CDR2 YYREEE (reference sequence). CDR3 sequence (DNA): TGTGCCAGCAGCGGCTGGTGGGCTAGCGGAAACACCGGGGAGCTGTTTTTT. Translating gives CASSGWWASGNTGELFF.

The count of this clone is one. This chain joins TRBV2 and TRBJ2-1, with a possible D match to TRBD2 (6 bases). CDR3 length: 13 amino acids. Trimming shortened V by 7 bases and J by 9 bases, and 16 bases separated the two germline ends. CDR1 and CDR2 from the germline V gene are SNHLY and FYNNEI. The CDR3 bases are TGTGCCAGCACCGCGGGGAGGCCCGGTGAGCAGTTCTTC. As protein: CASTAGRPGEQFF.

The gene calls are TRBV7-2 and TRBJ1-2; weak D call: TRBD1 (6 bases). Trimming took off 5 bases at V and 8 bases at J, with 18 bases between the two ends. CDR3 length equals 14 residues. The germline V gene has CDR1 SGHTA and CDR2 FQGNSA. CDR3 protein: CASSIQGNGFGYTF. The CDR3 DNA sequence: TGTGCCAGCAGCATACAGGGTAATGGCTTCGGCTACACCTTC. The complete variable domain, with remaining parts taken from reference TRBV7-2 and TRBJ1-2, reads GAGVSQSPSNKVTEKGKDVELRCDPISGHTALYWYRQSLGQGLEFLIYFQGNSAPDKSGLPSDRFSAERTGGSVSTLTIQRTQQEDSAVYLCASSIQGNGFGYTFGSGTRLTVV.

This sequence joins TRBV5-4 and TRBJ2-7; 8 nucleotides agree with TRBD1. Per germline, CDR1 SGHNT and CDR2 YYREEE (reference sequence). V lost 2 bases, J lost 7 bases, and 11 bases stayed unmatched. This CDR3 spans 15 amino acids. CDR3 nucleotides: TGTGCCAGCAGCTTAGGACAGGGAAGAACAGGAGAGCAGTACTTC. It encodes CASSLGQGRTGEQYF.

The genes are TRBV30 and TRBJ2-7; D is unresolved. Germline loops: CDR1 GTSNPN, CDR2 SVGIG (reference sequence). V shed 5 bases and J shed 0 bases, with 2 bases lying between them. The CDR3 runs to 10 residues. The CDR3 is CAWGSYEQYF. CDR3 sequence (DNA): TGTGCCTGGGGCTCCTACGAGCAGTACTTC.

The chain carries TRBV5-1 and TRBJ2-1; D is possibly TRBD1 or TRBD2 (6 bases each). The V gene lost 0 bases and the J gene lost 6 bases, with 16 bases spanning the gap. The germline CDR1 and CDR2 sequences are SGHRS and YFSETQ. The CDR3 totals 16 residues. The DNA of the CDR3 is TGCGCCAGCAGCTTGGAATGGGGGGCCCAACCCAATGAGCAGTTCTTC. Residues: CASSLEWGAQPNEQFF.

This chain links TRBV9 with TRBJ2-3, with D unclear. The CDR3 spans 13 residues. Germline V gene sequence: CDR1 SGDLS, CDR2 YYNGEE. V gave up 3 bases and J gave up 6 bases, with 11 bases separating them. The CDR3 sequence is CASSANYFDTQYF. The CDR3 bases are TGTGCCAGCAGCGCTAACTACTTCGATACGCAGTATTTT. Combining the CDR3 with reference TRBV9 and TRBJ2-3 gives the whole variable domain DSGVTQTPKHLITATGQRVTLRCSPRSGDLSVYWYQQSLDQGLQFLIQYYNGEERAKGNILERFSAQQFPDLHSELNLSSLELGDSALYFCASSANYFDTQYFGPGTRLTVL.

Note on this clone: Possible read error: a much larger clone is one base away. The gene calls are TRBV2 and TRBJ2-7; 7 positions match TRBD1. J lost 3 bases, V lost 11 bases, and 13 bases had no gene match. From germline, CDR1 is SNHLY and CDR2 FYNNEI. This CDR3 region has 14 residues. The CDR3, as DNA: TGTGCCGGCAAGTCCGGGACAGAGTTCTACGAGCAGTACTTC. As protein: CAGKSGTEFYEQYF.

The chain recombines TRBV19 with TRBJ2-3; D is ambiguous. The CDR3 is 14 residues long. The V and J ends lost 5 bases and 0 bases respectively, with 9 bases between them. CDR1 and CDR2 from the germline V gene are LNHDA and SQIVND (reference sequence). CDR3 residues: CASSRLTSTDTQYF. In nucleotides, the CDR3 is TGTGCCAGTAGTCGATTGACTAGCACAGATACGCAGTATTTT.

The rearrangement joins TRBV10-2 to TRBJ2-2; D is ambiguous. Between the trimmed V and J ends, which lost 7 bases and 1 base, there was a span of 4 bases. Per germline, CDR1 WSHSY and CDR2 SAAADI. The length of the CDR3 is 12 residues. CDR3 in DNA: TGCGCCAGCACCCTGAACACCGGGGAGCTGTTTTTT. Amino acids: CASTLNTGELFF.

The gene calls are TRBV6-5 and TRBJ1-2, with 11 bases matching TRBD1. Unmatched junction bases numbered 6, after V lost 5 bases and J lost 4 bases. The CDR3 consists of 15 residues. Germline V gene lookup returns CDR1 MNHEY and CDR2 SVGAGI. The CDR3 is CASSRTGGVSYGYTF. CDR3 bases: TGTGCCAGCAGTCGGACAGGGGGCGTTTCCTATGGCTACACCTTC.

The V call is TRBV11-3, the J call TRBJ2-7, with TRBD1 matching over 7 bases. The length of the CDR3 is 15 residues. Trimming took 5 bases from V and 5 from J; bases not matched to a gene: 12. Germline values: CDR1 SGHNT, CDR2 YENEEA. The CDR3 reads CASSHDRAPWDEQYF. The CDR3 DNA reads TGTGCCAGCAGCCACGACAGGGCCCCGTGGGACGAGCAGTACTTC.

This clone came up a few times. The chain uses TRBV5-6 and TRBJ1-1; TRBD1 agrees at 8 bases. Germline V gene data show CDR1 as SGHDT and CDR2 as YYEEEE. This CDR3 spans 13 amino acids. Germline trimming cut 3 bases from V and 5 bases from J; bases unmatched to any gene: 3. In nucleotides, the CDR3 is TGTGCCAGCAGCTCCAGGGGGCGAACTGAAGCTTTCTTT. This codes for CASSSRGRTEAFF.